These 12 T cell receptor beta chains came from one sample sequenced in a study of blood T cell repertoires in COVID-19. Libraries were prepared by immunoSEQ multiplex PCR; TCRdb keeps only in-frame clonotypes and omits some of them. Among 200,000 to 300,000 clones listed, under 90% were seen once. Sample: PBMCs or T cells enriched from blood (not recorded which). The source of these receptors is a woman between 40 and 55 years old who had been exposed to COVID-19.

This clone was seen once. The chain carries TRBV14 and TRBJ1-1; D is possibly TRBD1 (5 bases). CDR1 is SGHDN, CDR2 FVKESK, per germline. Trimming cost V 7 bases and J 5 bases, with 20 bases left between them. The CDR3 sequence is 15 residues long. The CDR3 here is CASTVRGTRRTEAFF. In DNA, the CDR3 is TGTGCCAGCACCGTCCGGGGGACTCGCCGGACTGAAGCTTTCTTT.

This clone was counted between two and nine times. This chain uses TRBV14 with TRBJ2-1, with D possibly TRBD2 on 5 matching bases. The V gene's germline CDR1 is SGHDN and CDR2 FVKESK. Between the trimmed V and J ends, which lost 1 base and 5 bases, there was a span of 15 bases. The CDR3 loop spans 16 amino acids. As DNA, the CDR3 is TGTGCCAGCAGCCAAGGTGGCGGGCGGCTTCACAATGAGCAGTTCTTC. It is translated as CASSQGGGRLHNEQFF.

This clone turned up a few times. The chain uses TRBV30 and TRBJ1-3; D unclear. This CDR3 spans 13 amino acids. Germline CDR1 and CDR2: GTSNPN and SVGIG (reference sequence). V was clipped by 3 bases and J by 0 bases, with 6 bases between them. CDR3 protein: CAWRFFSGNTIYF. The CDR3 coding sequence is TGTGCCTGGAGATTCTTCTCTGGAAACACCATATATTTT.

The chain links TRBV3-1 (or the pseudogene TRBV3-2) to TRBJ2-1, with 8 bases lining up with TRBD2. J gave up 4 bases and V 1 base, and 3 bases lay outside the gene matches. This CDR3 region has 15 residues. Germline-derived CDR1 and CDR2 are LGHDT and YNNKEL (reference sequence). The CDR3 coding sequence is TGTGCCAGCAGCCAAGTGGCGGGGGGATACAATGAGCAGTTCTTC. Translating gives CASSQVAGGYNEQFF.

This sequence joins TRBV7-2 and TRBJ1-1; tentative D call: TRBD1 (6 bases). Germline loops: CDR1 SGHTA, CDR2 FQGNSA. CDR3 length: 15 amino acids. The V gene lost 5 bases and the J gene lost 7 bases, with 20 bases spanning the gap. The CDR3 loop reads CASSVDTGTSGEAFF. Here the CDR3 DNA reads TGTGCCAGCAGCGTTGACACAGGGACCTCTGGTGAAGCTTTCTTT. Filled out from reference TRBV7-2 and TRBJ1-1, the complete variable domain reads GAGVSQSPSNKVTEKGKDVELRCDPISGHTALYWYRQSLGQGLEFLIYFQGNSAPDKSGLPSDRFSAERTGGSVSTLTIQRTQQEDSAVYLCASSVDTGTSGEAFFGQGTRLTVV.

This clone was detected ten times or more. The gene calls are TRBV11-3 and TRBJ2-1; TRBD2 aligns across 8 bases. Trimming took 5 bases from V and 10 from J; bases not matched to a gene: 7. The germline gives CDR1 SGHNT, CDR2 YENEEA. CDR3 length equals 13 residues. The CDR3 DNA reads TGTGCCAGCAGCCGTAGCGGGGTTGAAGAGCAGTTCTTC. Residues: CASSRSGVEEQFF.

The chain couples TRBV28 to TRBJ1-2; TRBD1 matches 7 bases. In germline, CDR1 is MDHEN, CDR2 SYDVKM. Unmatched junction bases numbered 9, after V lost 6 bases and J lost 5 bases. The CDR3 has 14 amino acids. The chain's CDR3 is CASRRIQGEYGYTF. Written as DNA, the CDR3 is TGTGCCAGCAGGAGAATTCAGGGGGAATATGGCTACACCTTC.

V and J are TRBV5-1 and TRBJ2-5; D not certain. Trimming removed 4 bases at V and 5 bases at J, with 18 bases between. CDR3 length equals 15 residues. In germline, CDR1 is SGHRS, CDR2 YFSETQ. The CDR3 here is CASSPQAEWWETQYF. The CDR3 coding sequence is TGCGCCAGCAGCCCTCAGGCAGAATGGTGGGAGACCCAGTACTTC. Supplemented by reference TRBV5-1 and TRBJ2-5, the full variable domain reads KAGVTQTPRYLIKTRGQQVTLSCSPISGHRSVSWYQQTPGQGLQFLFEYFSETQRNKGNFPGRFSGRQFSNSRSEMNVSTLELGDSALYLCASSPQAEWWETQYFGPGTRLLVL.

The chain joins TRBV7-6 to TRBJ2-2; D remains unclear. Trimming left V 1 base short and J 0 bases short, with 9 bases between. The length of the CDR3 is 16 residues. CDR1 and CDR2 from the germline V gene are SGHVS and FNYEAQ. CDR3 DNA sequence: TGTGCCAGCAGCTTAGTTGCAGTACCGAACACCGGGGAGCTGTTTTTT. Its translation is CASSLVAVPNTGELFF.

The V call is TRBV3-1 (or the pseudogene TRBV3-2), the J call TRBJ1-2; a possible D gene is TRBD1 (6 bases). Germline lookup yields CDR1 LGHDT and CDR2 YNNKEL (reference sequence). Trimming pared 0 bases from V and 3 bases from J, leaving 23 bases between. CDR3 length: 19 amino acids. The CDR3 reads CASSQDLGLAGTTYYGYTF. CDR3 sequence (DNA): TGTGCCAGCAGCCAAGATCTTGGGTTAGCGGGGACAACCTACTATGGCTACACCTTC.

This sequence joins TRBV5-1 and TRBJ2-1; TRBD2 aligns across 11 bases. In germline, CDR1 is SGHRS, CDR2 YFSETQ. There are 16 residues in the CDR3. Trimming removed 4 bases from V and 3 bases from J; junction bases left unmatched: 6. The CDR3 region is CASSPGLAERYNEQFF. The CDR3 DNA reads as TGCGCCAGCAGCCCGGGACTAGCGGAGCGCTACAATGAGCAGTTCTTC.

The chain carries TRBV9 and TRBJ2-3; 7 bases line up with TRBD2. The CDR3 covers 16 residues. J was trimmed by 2 bases and V by 0 bases; bases with no gene match: 6. In germline, CDR1 is SGDLS, CDR2 YYNGEE. CDR3 sequence (DNA): TGTGCCAGCAGCGTAGGGCCTAGCGGACTCACAGATACGCAGTATTTT. Protein sequence: CASSVGPSGLTDTQYF.